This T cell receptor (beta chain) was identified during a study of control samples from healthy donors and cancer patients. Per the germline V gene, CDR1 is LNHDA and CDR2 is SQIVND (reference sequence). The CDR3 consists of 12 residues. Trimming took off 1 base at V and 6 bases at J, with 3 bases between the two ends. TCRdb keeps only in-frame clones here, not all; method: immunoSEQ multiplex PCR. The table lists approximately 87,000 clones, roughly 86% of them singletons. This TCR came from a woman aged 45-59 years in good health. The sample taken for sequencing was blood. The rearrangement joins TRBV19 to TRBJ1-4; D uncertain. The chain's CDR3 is CASSIGYEKLFF. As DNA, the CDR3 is TGTGCCAGTAGTATAGGGTATGAAAAACTGTTTTTT.